This TCR beta chain is from a study of blood T cell repertoires in COVID-19. The CDR3 extends over 20 amino acids. Germline loops: CDR1 SGHTA, CDR2 FQGTGA. Trimming removed 5 bases from V and 4 bases from J, with 32 bases in between. In the original processing: Scientists estimated how many nucleated cells there were by amplifying reference gene primers. Sequenced by immunoSEQ multiplex PCR; TCRdb stores in-frame clones only, minus some. The V and J calls and clone size were taken over from that table, and D and trimming were inferred from the DNA. The repertoire holds tens of thousands of clones, with approximately 90% as singletons.

This receptor was identified in a human donor with active COVID-19. The donor label of this sample is uncertain. V usage is TRBV7-3 and J usage is TRBJ2-5; a possible D gene is TRBD2 (6 bases). What was sequenced was peripheral blood. CDR3 amino acids: CASSPHARLVPYLGGETQYF. DNA for the CDR3: TGTGCCAGCAGCCCCCACGCGAGACTAGTTCCTTACTTAGGAGGAGAGACCCAGTACTTC.